Listed below are T cell receptor beta chains from one sample, sequenced in a study of shared clonotypes between healthy human individuals. Clones were sequenced by immunoSEQ multiplex PCR, and TCRdb holds only the in-frame ones, with some missing. The data hold roughly 720,000 clones, with roughly 91% observed a single time. The source material was memory CD8+ T cells from PBMCs. These receptors were taken from a man aged 18-30 years in good health. Some clones in this sample may be carry-over from other donors' samples. The conserved cysteine and the conserved F or W are not part of the CDR3 here. The size field is filled for only some rows; it gives once, few, many or a size class.

size | V | CDR3
once | TRBV6-4 | ASSEKGNTGELF
- | TRBV28 | ASSWGAGVGLGQPQH
- | TRBV5-6 | ASSLSQNEQY
- | TRBV6-5 | ASRDSHGYT
- | TRBV19 | ASSPSLGGRRANTGELF
once | TRBV7-2 | ASSVGSRANQPQH
- | TRBV15 | ATSRRQSYEQY
- | TRBV5-1 | ASSLWTGSEQY
- | TRBV7-9 | ASSLGGPEGYGYT
- | TRBV7-9 | ASSSLDRTYEQY
once | TRBV11-3 | ASSPGPNSPLH
- | TRBV5-3 | ARSLPDLSGSTDTQY
- | TRBV28 | ASSLLVGAGVRGEQY
- | TRBV14 | ASSQSPDSHYGYT
- | TRBV7-9 | ASADTRDRAFRELF
- | TRBV19 | ASTPMMGLEKLF
- | TRBV15 | ATQRGTDTQY
- | TRBV19 | AGSPNPPFNYGYT
once | TRBV28 | ASTHSRAANEKLF
- | TRBV7-9 | ASSWTENTGELF
- | TRBV29-1 | SVEALEQVSTEAF
- | TRBV11-2 | ASSFPRLSGRAADTQY
- | TRBV6-1 | ASSAPLPWAGGAKNIQY
- | TRBV29-1 | SVEWGGLSTGELF
- | TRBV11-2 | ASSLVGGHNEKLF
- | TRBV2 | ASSEIGGSSYEQY
- | TRBV7-9 | ASSSAGQAPSSGNTIY
once | TRBV28 | ASSSTRDFDEQF
- | TRBV9 | ASSVRGIGETQY
- | TRBV19 | ASSKLGSTDTQY
many | TRBV10-2 | ASSDTTRTGEY
- | TRBV1 | TSSQARGRSTDTQY
- | TRBV7-9 | ASALLQGLRETQY
- | TRBV16 | ASSQSTVMARNTEAF
once | TRBV6-5 | ASSYPGQLEAF
- | TRBV6-1 | ASSAALASGNTIY
- | TRBV9 | ASSPSGRDSYEQY
once | TRBV7-9 | ATKLSGLADAATQY
- | TRBV9 | ASSVGTGPMSYGYT
- | TRBV7-9 | ASSPRGTSGRTDTQY
- | TRBV11-2 | ASSPVTGGHEAF
- | TRBV30 | AWSDGNTEAF
- | TRBV28 | ASSLWGRLVGEQY
- | TRBV9 | ASSNTWSSNSPLH
- | TRBV11-2 | ASSSREGEATQDTQY
- | TRBV6-5 | ASSYGRNQPQH
- | TRBV27 | ASSFRSNTEAF
once | TRBV25-1 | ASGGPPDYGYT
- | TRBV4-3 | ASSQDRGSNTEAF
- | TRBV9 | ASSAADSYGYT
- | TRBV6-1 | ASSELMAIGLEAF
- | TRBV15 | ATSRDAGTGAYNEQF
- | TRBV11-2 | ASSLEQANEKLF
- | TRBV5-6 | ASSLANGRRAYEQY
- | TRBV4-1 | ASSHVGAPPPVAKNIQY
- | TRBV4-2 | ASSQVWFYQSYEQY
- | TRBV5-5 | ASRRGLYEQY
once | TRBV4-3 | ASSPRLAQETQY
- | TRBV6-5 | ATNTGGGHEQF
- | TRBV9 | ASSVPLWGEGTGELF